This T cell receptor beta chain was sequenced in a study of blood T cell repertoires in COVID-19. The overall study: COVID-19 samples from acute and convalescent phases originated in the United States, Italy and Spain.

On this clone: Other DNA sequences in this specimen translate into the identical CDR3.

Sequencing was performed with immunoSEQ multiplex PCR; in TCRdb, only in-frame clones are kept and a portion is missing. The table has more than 200,000 clones, around four fifths seen once; the top ten hold approximately 30%. Germline values: CDR1 MNHEY, CDR2 SVGAGI. This CDR3 region has 13 residues. Trimming shortened V by 5 bases and J by 5 bases, and 12 bases separated the two germline ends. The rearrangement links TRBV6-5 to TRBJ1-2, with a weak D call TRBD1 (5 bases). The clonotype originates from a man in his forties or fifties with acute or convalescent COVID-19. The source material was peripheral blood. The CDR3 loop is CASSRDSRYGYTF. CDR3 sequence (DNA): TGTGCCAGCAGTCGCGACAGTAGATATGGCTACACCTTC.